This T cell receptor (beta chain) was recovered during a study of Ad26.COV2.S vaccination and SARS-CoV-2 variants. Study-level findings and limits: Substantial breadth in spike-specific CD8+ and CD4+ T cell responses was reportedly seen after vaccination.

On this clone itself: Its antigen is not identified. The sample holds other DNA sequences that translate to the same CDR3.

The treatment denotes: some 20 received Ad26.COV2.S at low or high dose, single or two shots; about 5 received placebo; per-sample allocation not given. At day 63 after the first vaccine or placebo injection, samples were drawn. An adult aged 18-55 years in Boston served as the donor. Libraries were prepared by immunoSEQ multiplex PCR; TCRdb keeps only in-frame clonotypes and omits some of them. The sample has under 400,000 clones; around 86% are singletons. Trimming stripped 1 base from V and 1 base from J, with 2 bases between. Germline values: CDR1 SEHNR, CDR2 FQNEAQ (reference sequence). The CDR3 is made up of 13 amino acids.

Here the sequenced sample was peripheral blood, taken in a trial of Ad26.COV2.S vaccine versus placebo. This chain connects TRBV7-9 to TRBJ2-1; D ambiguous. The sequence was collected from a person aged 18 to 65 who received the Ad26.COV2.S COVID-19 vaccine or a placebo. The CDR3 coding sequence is TGTGCCAGCAGCTTAGGGTCCTACAATGAGCAGTTCTTC. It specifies CASSLGSYNEQFF. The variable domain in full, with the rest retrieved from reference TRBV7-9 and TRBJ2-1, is DTGVSQNPRHKITKRGQNVTFRCDPISEHNRLYWYRQTLGQGPEFLTYFQNEAQLEKSRLLSDRFSAERPKGSFSTLEIQRTEQGDSAMYLCASSLGSYNEQFFGPGTRLTVL.